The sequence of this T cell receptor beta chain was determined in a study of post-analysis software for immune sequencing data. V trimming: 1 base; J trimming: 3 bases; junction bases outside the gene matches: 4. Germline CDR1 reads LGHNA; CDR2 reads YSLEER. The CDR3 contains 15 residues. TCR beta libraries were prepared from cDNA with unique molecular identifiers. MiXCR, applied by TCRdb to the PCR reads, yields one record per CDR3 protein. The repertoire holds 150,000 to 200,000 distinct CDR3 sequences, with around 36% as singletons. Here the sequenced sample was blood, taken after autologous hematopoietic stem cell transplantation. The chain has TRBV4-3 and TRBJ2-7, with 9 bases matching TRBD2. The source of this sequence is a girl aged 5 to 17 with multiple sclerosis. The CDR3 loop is CASSQAAGGRYEQYF. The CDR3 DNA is TGCGCCAGCAGCCAAGCGGCGGGAGGGCGCTACGAGCAGTACTTC.